Below are 9 T cell receptor beta chains sequenced from a single sample in a study of cytomegalovirus exposure and HLA in healthy donors. Use of 60 Vbeta and 13 Jbeta primers characterized the PCR. Libraries were prepared by immunoSEQ multiplex PCR; TCRdb keeps only in-frame clonotypes and omits some of them. Among over 85,000 clones listed, around 86% were seen once. Input material: PBMCs. All receptors derive from a female donor in good health and CMV-seropositive.

V usage is TRBV6-6 and J usage is TRBJ2-3, with 8 bases identical to TRBD2. The CDR3 runs to 15 residues. Germline V gene lookup returns CDR1 MNHNY and CDR2 SVGAGI (reference sequence). Trimming at V came to 3 bases and at J to 2 bases, leaving 4 bases not matched to a gene. For the CDR3, the DNA is TGTGCCAGCAGTTATAGCGGGGCCAACACAGATACGCAGTATTTT. It is translated as CASSYSGANTDTQYF.

The chain links TRBV6-1 to TRBJ1-6, with 7 nucleotides matching TRBD1. V was clipped by 11 bases and J by 8 bases; unmatched bases: 12. Per germline, CDR1 MNHNS and CDR2 SASEGT. The CDR3 length is 14 residues. The CDR3 spells CAGKLRQGDSPLHF. DNA of the CDR3: TGTGCCGGCAAGCTTAGACAGGGAGATTCACCCCTCCACTTT.

The chain employs TRBV7-9 and TRBJ1-2, with a weak D call TRBD1 (6 bases). Germline V gene sequence: CDR1 SEHNR, CDR2 FQNEAQ (reference sequence). This CDR3 is built from 14 residues. Trimming shortened V by 5 bases and J by 0 bases, and 10 bases separated the two germline ends. CDR3: CASSLGTTNYGYTF. DNA for the CDR3: TGTGCCAGCAGCCTCGGGACAACTAACTATGGCTACACCTTC.

V and J are TRBV19 and TRBJ1-5; D gene ambiguous. The length of the CDR3 is 14 residues. In germline, CDR1 is LNHDA, CDR2 SQIVND (reference sequence). V shed 3 bases and J shed 5 bases, with 11 bases lying between them. CDR3 loop: CASSILGSDQPQHF. CDR3 bases: TGTGCCAGTAGTATTTTGGGGAGCGATCAGCCCCAGCATTTT. The variable domain in full, with the rest retrieved from reference TRBV19 and TRBJ1-5, is DGGITQSPKYLFRKEGQNVTLSCEQNLNHDAMYWYRQDPGQGLRLIYYSQIVNDFQKGDIAEGYSVSREKKESFPLTVTSAQKNPTAFYLCASSILGSDQPQHFGDGTRLSIL.

V gene TRBV6-6 combines with J gene TRBJ2-7; the match to TRBD2 covers 12 bases. Germline lookup yields CDR1 MNHNY and CDR2 SVGAGI (reference sequence). V dropped 6 bases and J dropped 4; count of bases not matched to a gene: 4. The CDR3 has 14 residues. The CDR3 is CASSQTSGGYEQYF. The CDR3 DNA reads TGTGCCAGCAGCCAGACTAGCGGGGGATACGAGCAGTACTTC.

A few counts support this clone. The CDR3 DNA reads as TGTGCCGGGGGAGGACGCTCCTACAATGAGCAGTTCTTC. It specifies CAGGGRSYNEQFF. The rearrangement links TRBV2 to TRBJ2-1; D may be TRBD2 (6 bases). The CDR3 is 13 residues long. Germline V gene lookup returns CDR1 SNHLY and CDR2 FYNNEI. The V end was cut by 11 bases, the J end by 0 bases, with 11 bases between.

The gene calls are TRBV28 and TRBJ2-1, with 12 positions matching TRBD2. The CDR3 is 18 amino acids. CDR1 and CDR2 (germline): MDHEN, SYDVKM. V was clipped by 4 bases and J by 1 base; unmatched bases: 8. CDR3 amino acids: CASSSRLAGAGSYNEQFF. CDR3 bases: TGTGCCAGCAGTTCGAGACTAGCGGGAGCGGGGTCCTACAATGAGCAGTTCTTC. The complete variable domain, with remaining parts taken from reference TRBV28 and TRBJ2-1, reads DVKVTQSSRYLVKRTGEKVFLECVQDMDHENMFWYRQDPGLGLRLIYFSYDVKMKEKGDIPEGYSVSREKKERFSLILESASTNQTSMYLCASSSRLAGAGSYNEQFFGPGTRLTVL.

The chain recombines TRBV4-1 with TRBJ2-7, with D tentatively TRBD2 (5 bases). The germline V gene has CDR1 MGHRA and CDR2 YSYEKL. Deletions cut 4 bases from V and 1 base from J, with 17 bases between. The CDR3 runs 16 residues. The CDR3 loop is CASSPIGVTESYEQYF. The CDR3 DNA reads as TGCGCCAGCAGCCCCATCGGGGTGACGGAGTCCTACGAGCAGTACTTC.

This chain joins TRBV7-8 and TRBJ2-1; 13 bases line up with TRBD2. J lost 4 bases, V lost 4 bases, and 10 bases had no gene match. The CDR3 contains 18 residues. CDR1 is SGHVS and CDR2 is FQNEAQ in the germline V gene. This CDR3 is CASSSIGTSGKGYNEQFF. The CDR3 DNA reads TGTGCCAGCAGCTCAATCGGGACTAGCGGGAAAGGGTACAATGAGCAGTTCTTC.